A single sample gave rise to the 18 T cell receptor beta chains below, sequenced in a study of chemoradiotherapy in HPV16-positive cancers. Profiled with immunoSEQ multiplex PCR; TCRdb holds only in-frame clones, not every one. The sample lists 6,500 to 8,500 clones, approximately 90% occurring once. The material sequenced was tumor tissue, taken from a patient who underwent chemoradiotherapy. These receptors were obtained from a human donor with HPV-associated anogenital cancer.

This chain uses TRBV6-5 with TRBJ1-2; unclear D gene. The CDR3 totals 15 residues. With 0 bases removed from V and 8 bases from J, the gap between germline ends came to 16 bases. In germline, CDR1 is MNHEY, CDR2 SVGAGI. As DNA, the CDR3 is TGTGCCAGCAGTTACTCGGGCCGGGGTTGGAACGGCTACACCTTC. It specifies CASSYSGRGWNGYTF.

This clone was counted between two and nine times. The chain combines TRBV25-1 with TRBJ1-1; D is possibly TRBD1 (5 bases). V was pared by 3 bases and J by 5 bases, with 13 bases between. The CDR3 spans 14 residues. Germline V lookup: CDR1 MGHDK, CDR2 SYGVNS. CDR3 residues: CASSDMGRSTEAFF. As DNA, the CDR3 is TGTGCCAGCAGTGACATGGGGCGGAGTACTGAAGCTTTCTTT.

V usage is TRBV19 and J usage is TRBJ2-7; the match to TRBD2 covers 8 bases. The V segment lost 1 base and the J segment 2 bases; nucleotides outside the gene matches: 7. Germline V gene lookup returns CDR1 LNHDA and CDR2 SQIVND (reference sequence). The CDR3 totals 16 residues. As DNA, the CDR3 is TGTGCCAGTAGTATAGGAGGCGGGGGGCCCACCTACGAGCAGTACTTC. Translating it yields CASSIGGGGPTYEQYF.

This chain's CDR3 is CASSLEGYEQYV. CDR3 DNA sequence: TGTGCCAGCAGTTTAGAGGGGTACGAGCAGTACGTC. The genes are TRBV6-6 and TRBJ2-7; D assignment may be TRBD1 or TRBD2 (5 bases each). Germline V lookup: CDR1 MNHNY, CDR2 SVGAGI (reference sequence). This CDR3 contains 12 residues. V dropped 4 bases and J dropped 4 bases, with 8 bases sitting between them.

V is TRBV9 and J is TRBJ2-1; 12 bases fit TRBD2. Trimming took 2 bases from V and 9 from J; bases not matched to a gene: 3. Per the germline V gene, CDR1 is SGDLS and CDR2 is YYNGEE. This CDR3 comprises 14 residues. CDR3 coding DNA: TGTGCCAGCAGCGTGACTAGCGGGAGCGTTGAGCAGTTCTTC. This gives the protein CASSVTSGSVEQFF.

V and J are TRBV5-5 and TRBJ1-1, with D perhaps TRBD1 (6 bases). The CDR3 extends over 15 amino acids. Trimming took off 4 bases at V and 1 base at J, with 14 bases between the two ends. CDR1 is SGHKS, CDR2 YYEKEE, per germline (reference sequence). The CDR3 is CASSALRGSNTEAFF. Written as DNA, the CDR3 is TGTGCCAGCAGCGCTTTAAGGGGGTCGAACACTGAAGCTTTCTTT.

The V call is TRBV25-1, the J call TRBJ2-2; TRBD2 aligns across 7 bases. CDR3 length: 16 amino acids. Germline V gene sequence: CDR1 MGHDK, CDR2 SYGVNS. The trim removed 6 bases at V and 0 bases at J, leaving 7 bases unmatched. The CDR3 reads CASRQTTSANTGELFF. CDR3 sequence (DNA): TGTGCCAGCAGACAAACAACTAGCGCGAACACCGGGGAGCTGTTTTTT.

V is TRBV10-2 and J is TRBJ1-1; the D is unclear. The CDR3 is 16 amino acids. Germline values: CDR1 WSHSY, CDR2 SAAADI. V was cut by 2 bases and J by 5 bases, with 18 bases left in between. CDR3 nucleotides: TGCGCCAGCAGTGAGGGAATGGCGCTTCTGGGTACTGAAGCTTTCTTT. Translated: CASSEGMALLGTEAFF.

The gene calls are TRBV18 and TRBJ2-1; TRBD2 matches 8 bases. From germline, CDR1 is KGHSH and CDR2 LQKENI. CDR3 length: 16 amino acids. With 4 bases clipped from V and 2 bases from J, the junction kept 7 bases outside the gene matches. This CDR3 reads CASSLDGSGTYNEQFF. The CDR3 DNA sequence: TGTGCCAGCTCACTCGACGGTAGCGGGACCTACAATGAGCAGTTCTTC.

J is TRBJ1-5 and V is TRBV27, with TRBD1 matching 8 bases. From germline, CDR1 is MNHEY and CDR2 SMNVEV (reference sequence). The CDR3 loop spans 16 amino acids. After removal of 6 bases from V and 2 bases from J, the junction contained 9 bases not matched to a gene. The CDR3 here is CASRPQGAGGNQPQHF. The CDR3 DNA is TGTGCCAGCAGGCCCCAGGGGGCTGGGGGCAATCAGCCCCAGCATTTT.

This sequence joins TRBV20-1 and TRBJ2-1, with D perhaps matching TRBD2 (5 bases). CDR1 and CDR2 (germline): DFQATT, SNEGSKA (reference sequence). Deletions cut 5 bases from V and 8 bases from J, with 7 bases between. The CDR3 contains 10 residues. The chain's CDR3 is CSAQDYEQFF. Here the CDR3 DNA reads TGCAGTGCTCAGGACTATGAGCAGTTCTTC.

This chain links TRBV28 with TRBJ2-5; 8 nucleotides align to TRBD1. J was trimmed by 5 bases and V by 6 bases; bases with no gene match: 5. This CDR3 spans 13 amino acids. CDR1 MDHEN and CDR2 SYDVKM come from the germline V gene. CDR3 in DNA: TGTGCCAGCAGCACCAGGGGGCTGGAGACCCAGTACTTC. As protein: CASSTRGLETQYF.

The CDR3 spells CASRSGQYYGYTF. CDR3 in DNA: TGTGCCAGCAGGTCCGGACAATACTATGGCTACACCTTC. The chain has TRBV2 and TRBJ1-2; TRBD1 might be the D (5 bases). There are 13 residues in the CDR3. The germline CDR1 and CDR2 sequences are SNHLY and FYNNEI. Trimming removed 6 bases at V and 3 bases at J, with 11 bases between. The complete variable domain, with remaining parts taken from reference TRBV2 and TRBJ1-2, reads EPEVTQTPSHQVTQMGQEVILRCVPISNHLYFYWYRQILGQKVEFLVSFYNNEISEKSEIFDDQFSVERPDGSNFTLKIRSTKLEDSAMYFCASRSGQYYGYTFGSGTRLTVV.

This clone was seen more than once but under ten times. The V gene is TRBV5-6, the J gene TRBJ1-5; no firm D call. V shed 0 bases and J shed 7 bases, with 8 bases lying between them. Germline CDR1 reads SGHDT; CDR2 reads YYEEEE. The CDR3 consists of 13 residues. The DNA for the CDR3 is TGTGCCAGCAGCTTGGGGTATGAGCAGCCCCAGCATTTT. Protein product: CASSLGYEQPQHF. The entire variable domain, with the rest obtained from reference TRBV5-6 and TRBJ1-5, is as follows: DAGVTQSPTHLIKTRGQQVTLRCSPKSGHDTVSWYQQALGQGPQFIFQYYEEEERQRGNFPDRFSGHQFPNYSSELNVNALLLGDSALYLCASSLGYEQPQHFGDGTRLSIL.

This chain connects TRBV14 to TRBJ2-7; D is ambiguous. V gave up 0 bases and J gave up 6 bases, with 9 bases separating them. The V gene's germline CDR1 is SGHDN and CDR2 FVKESK. This CDR3 region has 13 residues. CDR3 protein: CASSQDSRPEQYV. The CDR3 DNA sequence: TGTGCCAGCAGCCAAGATAGTAGGCCCGAGCAGTACGTC.

V is TRBV4-1 and J is TRBJ1-5, with D unresolved. The CDR3 runs 15 residues. Germline V lookup: CDR1 MGHRA, CDR2 YSYEKL. V was clipped by 0 bases and J by 3 bases, with 9 bases between them. This CDR3 is CASSQDPGYNQPQHF. CDR3 nucleotide sequence: TGCGCCAGCAGCCAAGATCCGGGCTACAATCAGCCCCAGCATTTT.

The chain couples TRBV13 to TRBJ2-1; no firm D call. CDR3 length: 14 amino acids. Trimming removed 5 bases at V and 0 bases at J, with 8 bases between. Germline V CDR1 and CDR2: PRHDT, FYEKMQ (reference sequence). The CDR3, as DNA: TGTGCCAGCAGCCCCTGGTCCTCCTACAATGAGCAGTTCTTC. This gives the protein CASSPWSSYNEQFF.

The genes are TRBV27 and TRBJ2-3; 9 nucleotides agree with TRBD2. Germline assignment: CDR1 MNHEY and CDR2 SMNVEV (reference sequence). The ends lost 0 bases at V and 3 bases at J; junction bases unmatched: 10. The CDR3 contains 18 residues. The CDR3 spells CASSLSSVAGVRTDTQYF. As DNA, the CDR3 is TGTGCCAGCAGTTTATCGTCGGTAGCGGGAGTGCGGACAGATACGCAGTATTTT.